This TCR beta chain was captured by sequencing in a study of identical twins. Findings and limits, study-wide: For cord blood, abundant beta clonotypes had fewer insertions, unlike memory repertoires, which showed none.

TCRdb redid the calling of the 5' RACE reads with MiXCR, one entry per CDR3 protein. Among about 260,000 distinct CDR3 sequences listed, 5.5% to 7% were seen once. This CDR3 region has 15 residues. Germline CDR1 and CDR2: MNHNS and SASEGT. Trimming removed 2 bases at V and 5 bases at J, with 15 bases between. This clonotype showed up many times. What it binds is not known. The same data also contributed to another study, on yellow fever vaccine responses in identical twins.

This chain joins TRBV6-1 and TRBJ1-1; D may be TRBD1 (6 bases). Material: memory (CD45RO+) T cells sorted from blood. The receptor was isolated from a woman under 30 in good health. Here the CDR3 DNA reads TGTGCCAGCAGTGAACGGATTTCAGGGGTTACTGAAGCTTTCTTT. Its translation is CASSERISGVTEAFF.